Following are 5 T cell receptor beta chains from one sample sequenced in a study of T cell repertoires in cytomegalovirus infection (dated by TCRdb to the late 2010s). TCRdb records Illumina HiSeq 1500 as the sequencer. The public reads were reanalyzed by TCRdb: fastp trimming at Q25, MiXCR alignment, in-frame beta chains only. Records with the same CDR3 protein are collapsed into one entry carrying the most frequent genes and DNA. For this sample the table gives 900,000 to 950,000 distinct CDR3 sequences, of which 25% to 40% were detected only once. Around 15% of the sample comes from the top ten. For these TCRs, the target antigens are not known. The treatment or condition label, as the study defines it: in vitro stimulation with specific CMV peptide epitopes to enrich CMV-specific T cells. Material: cultured CD8+ T cells from PBMCs, obtained from culture after CMV antigen stimulation. These receptors all come from a human donor in good health (CMV status not recorded). Some clones in this sample may be carry-over from other donors' samples.

This clonotype was observed a few times. This rearrangement joins TRBV12-5 to TRBJ2-2; TRBD2 aligns across 7 bases. With V trimmed by 5 bases and J by 0 bases, 3 bases remained unmatched. Per the germline V gene, CDR1 is LGHNT and CDR2 is FRNRAP. CDR3 length: 15 residues. The CDR3 region is CASGTSGANTGELFF. The DNA for the CDR3 is TGTGCTAGTGGTACCAGCGGGGCGAACACCGGGGAGCTGTTTTTT. Looking up the rest from reference TRBV12-5 and TRBJ2-2 gives the full variable domain: DARVTQTPRHKVTEMGQEVTMRCQPILGHNTVFWYRQTMMQGLELLAYFRNRAPLDDSGMPKDRFSAEMPDATLATLKIQPSEPRDSAVYFCASGTSGANTGELFFGEGSRLTVL.

This clonotype was counted many times. The rearrangement links TRBV7-8 to TRBJ1-4; tentative D call: TRBD1 (5 bases). Trimming cost V 7 bases and J 5 bases, with 14 bases left between them. Germline lookup yields CDR1 SGHVS and CDR2 FQNEAQ. The CDR3 has 14 residues. The CDR3 DNA is TGTGCCAGCAATCCGGGCAGGGTGAATGAAAAACTGTTTTTT. Translating gives CASNPGRVNEKLFF.

The chain recombines TRBV19 with TRBJ1-5; D is uncertain. The CDR3 contains 16 residues. With 1 base removed from V and 1 base from J, the gap between germline ends came to 11 bases. Germline CDR1 is LNHDA and CDR2 is SQIVND (reference sequence). The CDR3 DNA reads TGTGCCAGTAGTATAGTTCCAGGATCCAGCAATCAGCCCCAGCATTTT. This sequence encodes CASSIVPGSSNQPQHF.

The rearrangement uses TRBV2 and TRBJ2-2; 7 nucleotides match TRBD2. Germline-derived CDR1 and CDR2 are SNHLY and FYNNEI. The length of the CDR3 is 15 residues. The V segment lost 3 bases and the J segment 5 bases; nucleotides outside the gene matches: 6. The CDR3 DNA follows: TGTGCCAGCAGTGAGGGGGGGTGGAGGACCGGGGAGCTGTTTTTT. Translated, it gives CASSEGGWRTGELFF.

In this sample, this clonotype turned up a few times. The chain has TRBV11-2 and TRBJ1-1, with no clear D. Trimming left V 3 bases short and J 6 bases short, with 26 bases between. Germline values: CDR1 SGHAT, CDR2 FQNNGV. The CDR3 sequence is 18 residues long. CDR3 bases: TGTGCCAGCAGCTTGCACCTGACCCGGGGTGATCGCTACGCTGAAGCTTTCTTT. Translating it yields CASSLHLTRGDRYAEAFF.